Each of the 8 T cell receptor beta chains below was sequenced from the same sample in a study of vaccination and CD4 T cells after COVID-19. Treatment given: roughly ten-day PBMC culture with coronavirus spike peptide pools or control peptides (ViraFEST assay). These receptors have no identified antigens. Cultured CD4+ T cell DNA was sequenced using the Oncomine TCR Beta short-read assay. Using its own MiXCR run on the PCR reads, TCRdb lists one record per CDR3 protein. The sample lists around 13,000 distinct CDR3 sequences; roughly 54% were seen once. The starting material was CD4+ T cells from blood, cultured in vitro, obtained before SARS-CoV-2 vaccination. The source of these receptors is a human donor who had recovered from COVID-19.

The J gene is TRBJ2-2, the V gene TRBV6-1; TRBD1 agrees at 7 bases. Germline CDR1 MNHNS, CDR2 SASEGT. This CDR3 spans 16 amino acids. V dropped 7 bases and J dropped 3; count of bases not matched to a gene: 11. The CDR3 spells CASTTSTGVDTGELFF. Written as DNA, the CDR3 is TGTGCCAGCACAACATCCACAGGGGTGGACACCGGGGAGCTGTTTTTT.

The J gene is TRBJ2-5, the V gene TRBV7-9, with D perhaps assigned TRBD1 or TRBD2 (5 bases each). The germline CDR1 and CDR2 sequences are SEHNR and FQNEAQ (reference sequence). CDR3 length: 15 residues. The V end lost 1 base, the J end lost 5 bases, and 14 bases lay between the germline ends. The CDR3 reads CASSLVWGINETQYF. The CDR3 DNA follows: TGTGCCAGCAGCTTAGTTTGGGGGATTAATGAGACCCAGTACTTC.

This clonotype was counted once. The V and J genes are TRBV7-8 and TRBJ2-2; 10 bases fit TRBD2. Germline CDR1 reads SGHVS; CDR2 reads FQNEAQ. V lost 5 bases to trimming and J lost 4 bases; unmatched junction nucleotides: 7. The CDR3 runs to 16 residues. The CDR3 DNA reads as TGTGCCAGCAGCCTACTAGCGGGGATGGGCACCGGGGAGCTGTTTTTT. This codes for CASSLLAGMGTGELFF.

The gene calls are TRBV11-3 and TRBJ2-7, with TRBD1 identical over 9 bases. Germline trimming cut 5 bases from V and 4 bases from J; bases unmatched to any gene: 15. CDR1 is SGHNT and CDR2 is YENEEA in the germline V gene. The CDR3 sequence is 17 residues long. Here the CDR3 DNA reads TGTGCCAGCAGCCGTGGGGGGACAGGGATAGCTCGGTACGAGCAGTACTTC. It translates to CASSRGGTGIARYEQYF.

This clonotype appeared a few times. The chain recombines TRBV7-9 with TRBJ2-7; D ambiguous. The length of the CDR3 is 12 residues. In germline, CDR1 is SEHNR, CDR2 FQNEAQ (reference sequence). V lost 4 bases and J 1 base, leaving 5 bases between the germline ends. This CDR3 is CASSSTSYEQYF. The CDR3 DNA sequence: TGTGCCAGCAGCTCGACTTCCTACGAGCAGTACTTC. Full variable domain (missing parts from reference TRBV7-9 and TRBJ2-7): DTGVSQNPRHKITKRGQNVTFRCDPISEHNRLYWYRQTLGQGPEFLTYFQNEAQLEKSRLLSDRFSAERPKGSFSTLEIQRTEQGDSAMYLCASSSTSYEQYFGPGTRLTVT.

This clonotype turned up a few times. V and J are TRBV7-9 and TRBJ2-3, with no clear D. Germline V lookup: CDR1 SEHNR, CDR2 FQNEAQ (reference sequence). The CDR3 sequence is 12 residues long. V gave up 2 bases and J gave up 2 bases, with 2 bases separating them. CDR3 sequence: CASSLSTDTQYF. CDR3 DNA sequence: TGTGCCAGCAGCTTATCCACAGATACGCAGTATTTT.

With respect to this clonotype: One end of the junction does not line up with germline, which may come from a read error. V usage is TRBV20-1 and J usage is TRBJ2-5, with TRBD1 as a possible D gene (6 bases). CDR1 and CDR2 from the germline V gene are DFQATT and SNEGSKA (reference sequence). The CDR3 is 14 residues long. DNA of the CDR3: TGCAGTGCTGGAGATCTCTACAGGGAGTGGACCCAGTACTTC. Protein product: CSAGDLYREWTQYF.

J is TRBJ2-7 and V is TRBV2; D gene uncertain. Trimming pared 8 bases from V and 4 bases from J, leaving 6 bases between. Germline loops: CDR1 SNHLY, CDR2 FYNNEI. This CDR3 region has 10 residues. The CDR3 DNA sequence: TGTGCCAGCGCGATATACGAGCAGTACTTC. Translated, it gives CASAIYEQYF.